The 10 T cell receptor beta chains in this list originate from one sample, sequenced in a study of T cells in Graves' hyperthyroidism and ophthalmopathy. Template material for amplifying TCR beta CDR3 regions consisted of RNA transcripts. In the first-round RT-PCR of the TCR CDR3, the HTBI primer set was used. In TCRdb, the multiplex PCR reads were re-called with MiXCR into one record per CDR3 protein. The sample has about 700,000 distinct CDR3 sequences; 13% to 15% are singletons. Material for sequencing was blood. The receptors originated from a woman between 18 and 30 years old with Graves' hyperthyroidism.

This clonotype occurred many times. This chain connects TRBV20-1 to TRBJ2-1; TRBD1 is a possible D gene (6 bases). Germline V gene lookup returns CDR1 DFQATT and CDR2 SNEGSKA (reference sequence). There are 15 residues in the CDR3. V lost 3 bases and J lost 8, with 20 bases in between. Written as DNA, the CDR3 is TGCAGTGCTAGTCACCCCGGACAGCAGTTAGATGAGCAGTTCTTC. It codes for CSASHPGQQLDEQFF.

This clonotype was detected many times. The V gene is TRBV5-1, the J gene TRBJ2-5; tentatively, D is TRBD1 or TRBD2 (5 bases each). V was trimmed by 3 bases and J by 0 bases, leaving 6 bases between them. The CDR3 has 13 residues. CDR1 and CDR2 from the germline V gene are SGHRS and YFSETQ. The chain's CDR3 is CASSSGHQETQYF. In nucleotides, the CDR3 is TGCGCCAGCAGCTCGGGACACCAAGAGACCCAGTACTTC.

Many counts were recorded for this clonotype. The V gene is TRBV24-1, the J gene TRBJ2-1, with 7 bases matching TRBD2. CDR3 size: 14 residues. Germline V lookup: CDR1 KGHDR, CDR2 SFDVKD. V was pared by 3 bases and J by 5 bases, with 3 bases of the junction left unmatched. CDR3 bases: TGTGCCACCAGTGATGGGGAGGGAAACAATGAGCAGTTCTTC. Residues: CATSDGEGNNEQFF.

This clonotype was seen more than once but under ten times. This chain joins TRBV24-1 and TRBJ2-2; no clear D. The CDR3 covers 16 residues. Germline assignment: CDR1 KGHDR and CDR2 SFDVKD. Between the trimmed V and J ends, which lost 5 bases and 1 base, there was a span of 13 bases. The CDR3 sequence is CATSANLPLNTGELFF. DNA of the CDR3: TGTGCCACCAGTGCCAATCTCCCCCTGAACACCGGGGAGCTGTTTTTT.

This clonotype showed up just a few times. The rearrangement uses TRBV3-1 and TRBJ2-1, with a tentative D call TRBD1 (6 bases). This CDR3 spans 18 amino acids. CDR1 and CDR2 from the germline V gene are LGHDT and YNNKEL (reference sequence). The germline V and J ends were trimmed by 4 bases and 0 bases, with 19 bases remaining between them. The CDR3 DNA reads TGTGCCAGCAGCCCCAACCCTGGACAGATAAACTCCTACAATGAGCAGTTCTTC. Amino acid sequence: CASSPNPGQINSYNEQFF.

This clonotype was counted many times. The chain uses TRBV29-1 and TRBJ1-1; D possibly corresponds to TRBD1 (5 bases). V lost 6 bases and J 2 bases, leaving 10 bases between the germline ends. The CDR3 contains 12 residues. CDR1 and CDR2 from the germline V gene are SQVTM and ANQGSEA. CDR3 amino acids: CSVTTVNTEAFF. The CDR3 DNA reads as TGCAGCGTGACGACAGTTAACACTGAAGCTTTCTTT.

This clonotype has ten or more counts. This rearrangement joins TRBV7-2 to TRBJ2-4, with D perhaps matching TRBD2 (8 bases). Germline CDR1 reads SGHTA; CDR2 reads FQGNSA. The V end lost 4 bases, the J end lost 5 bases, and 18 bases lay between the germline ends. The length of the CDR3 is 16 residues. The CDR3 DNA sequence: TGTGCCAGCAGCTACCGGGGGGGGACAGCTGAAAACATTCAGTACTTC. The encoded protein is CASSYRGGTAENIQYF. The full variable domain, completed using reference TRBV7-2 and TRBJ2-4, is GAGVSQSPSNKVTEKGKDVELRCDPISGHTALYWYRQSLGQGLEFLIYFQGNSAPDKSGLPSDRFSAERTGGSVSTLTIQRTQQEDSAVYLCASSYRGGTAENIQYFGAGTRLSVL.

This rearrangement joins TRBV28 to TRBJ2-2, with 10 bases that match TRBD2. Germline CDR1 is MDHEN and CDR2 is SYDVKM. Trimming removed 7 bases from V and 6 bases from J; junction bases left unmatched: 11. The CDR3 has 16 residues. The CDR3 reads CASTHWGTSAAGELFF. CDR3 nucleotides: TGTGCCAGCACTCACTGGGGGACTAGCGCCGCCGGGGAGCTGTTTTTT.

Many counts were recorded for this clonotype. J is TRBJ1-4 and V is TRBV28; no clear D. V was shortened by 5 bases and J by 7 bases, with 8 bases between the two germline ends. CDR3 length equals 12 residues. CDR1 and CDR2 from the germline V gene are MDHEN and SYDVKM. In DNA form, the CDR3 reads TGTGCCAGCAGTCTCCCGAGTGAAAAACTGTTTTTT. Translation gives CASSLPSEKLFF.

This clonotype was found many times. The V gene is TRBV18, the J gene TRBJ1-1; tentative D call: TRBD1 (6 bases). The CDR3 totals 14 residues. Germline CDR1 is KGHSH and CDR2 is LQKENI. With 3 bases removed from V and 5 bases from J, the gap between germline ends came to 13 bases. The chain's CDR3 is CASSPLTGRTEAFF. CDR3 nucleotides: TGTGCCAGCTCACCTCTTACAGGGAGGACTGAAGCTTTCTTT. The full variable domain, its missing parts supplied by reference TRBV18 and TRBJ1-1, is NAGVMQNPRHLVRRRGQEARLRCSPMKGHSHVYWYRQLPEEGLKFMVYLQKENIIDESGMPKERFSAEFPKEGPSILRIQQVVRGDSAAYFCASSPLTGRTEAFFGQGTRLTVV.